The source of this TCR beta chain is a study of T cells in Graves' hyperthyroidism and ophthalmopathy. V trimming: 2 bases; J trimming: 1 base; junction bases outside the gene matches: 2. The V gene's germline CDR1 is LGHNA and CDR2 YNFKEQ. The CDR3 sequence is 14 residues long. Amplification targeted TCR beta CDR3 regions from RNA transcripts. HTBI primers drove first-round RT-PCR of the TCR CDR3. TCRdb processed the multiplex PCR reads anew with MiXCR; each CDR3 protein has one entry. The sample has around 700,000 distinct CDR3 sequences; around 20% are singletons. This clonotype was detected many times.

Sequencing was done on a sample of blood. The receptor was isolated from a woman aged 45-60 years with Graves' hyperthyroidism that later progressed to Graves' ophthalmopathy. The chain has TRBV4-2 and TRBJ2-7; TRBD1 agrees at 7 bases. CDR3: CASSQQQGSYEQYF. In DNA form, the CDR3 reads TGTGCCAGCAGCCAACAACAGGGGTCCTACGAGCAGTACTTC.